In this sample, the clone carrying this T cell receptor beta chain turned up many times. The antigen remains unidentified. Researchers made TCR beta libraries by using iRepertoire HTBI primers and running Arm-PCR on CDR3 regions. TCRdb reprocessed the multiplex PCR reads via MiXCR and lists one record per CDR3 protein. The table lists about 430,000 distinct CDR3 sequences, about 15% of them singletons, with over 7% in the top ten. This entry comes from a study of regulatory T cells in long-lasting Graves disease. Described time point: newly diagnosed GD, antithyroid drugs for less than 3 months. The TCR library was made from RNA extracted from PBMCs. V shed 3 bases and J 11 bases; nucleotides not matched to a gene: 7. Germline V gene lookup returns CDR1 SGHAT and CDR2 FQNNGV. This CDR3 comprises 13 residues. The study's findings and limits: Results may be inaccurate due to the small sample size.

This sample also belongs to another study, concerning T cells in Graves' hyperthyroidism and ophthalmopathy. That source adds: Diagnosis of hyperthyroidism was new in patients aged 18 to 65, and its duration was under 2 months. A first-round RT-PCR of the TCR CDR3 used the HTBI primer set. Expanded thyroid clonotypes (above 0.001) were mostly also found in blood.

Source: peripheral blood mononuclear cells (PBMCs), taken at new diagnosis, from a patient treated with antithyroid drugs. The chain uses TRBV11-2 and TRBJ2-4, with TRBD2 matching over 7 bases. The receptor was derived from a woman aged 40-49 years with Graves disease. CDR3 loop: CASSLGGTGVQYF. The CDR3, as DNA: TGTGCCAGCAGCTTGGGAGGGACGGGGGTTCAGTACTTC.